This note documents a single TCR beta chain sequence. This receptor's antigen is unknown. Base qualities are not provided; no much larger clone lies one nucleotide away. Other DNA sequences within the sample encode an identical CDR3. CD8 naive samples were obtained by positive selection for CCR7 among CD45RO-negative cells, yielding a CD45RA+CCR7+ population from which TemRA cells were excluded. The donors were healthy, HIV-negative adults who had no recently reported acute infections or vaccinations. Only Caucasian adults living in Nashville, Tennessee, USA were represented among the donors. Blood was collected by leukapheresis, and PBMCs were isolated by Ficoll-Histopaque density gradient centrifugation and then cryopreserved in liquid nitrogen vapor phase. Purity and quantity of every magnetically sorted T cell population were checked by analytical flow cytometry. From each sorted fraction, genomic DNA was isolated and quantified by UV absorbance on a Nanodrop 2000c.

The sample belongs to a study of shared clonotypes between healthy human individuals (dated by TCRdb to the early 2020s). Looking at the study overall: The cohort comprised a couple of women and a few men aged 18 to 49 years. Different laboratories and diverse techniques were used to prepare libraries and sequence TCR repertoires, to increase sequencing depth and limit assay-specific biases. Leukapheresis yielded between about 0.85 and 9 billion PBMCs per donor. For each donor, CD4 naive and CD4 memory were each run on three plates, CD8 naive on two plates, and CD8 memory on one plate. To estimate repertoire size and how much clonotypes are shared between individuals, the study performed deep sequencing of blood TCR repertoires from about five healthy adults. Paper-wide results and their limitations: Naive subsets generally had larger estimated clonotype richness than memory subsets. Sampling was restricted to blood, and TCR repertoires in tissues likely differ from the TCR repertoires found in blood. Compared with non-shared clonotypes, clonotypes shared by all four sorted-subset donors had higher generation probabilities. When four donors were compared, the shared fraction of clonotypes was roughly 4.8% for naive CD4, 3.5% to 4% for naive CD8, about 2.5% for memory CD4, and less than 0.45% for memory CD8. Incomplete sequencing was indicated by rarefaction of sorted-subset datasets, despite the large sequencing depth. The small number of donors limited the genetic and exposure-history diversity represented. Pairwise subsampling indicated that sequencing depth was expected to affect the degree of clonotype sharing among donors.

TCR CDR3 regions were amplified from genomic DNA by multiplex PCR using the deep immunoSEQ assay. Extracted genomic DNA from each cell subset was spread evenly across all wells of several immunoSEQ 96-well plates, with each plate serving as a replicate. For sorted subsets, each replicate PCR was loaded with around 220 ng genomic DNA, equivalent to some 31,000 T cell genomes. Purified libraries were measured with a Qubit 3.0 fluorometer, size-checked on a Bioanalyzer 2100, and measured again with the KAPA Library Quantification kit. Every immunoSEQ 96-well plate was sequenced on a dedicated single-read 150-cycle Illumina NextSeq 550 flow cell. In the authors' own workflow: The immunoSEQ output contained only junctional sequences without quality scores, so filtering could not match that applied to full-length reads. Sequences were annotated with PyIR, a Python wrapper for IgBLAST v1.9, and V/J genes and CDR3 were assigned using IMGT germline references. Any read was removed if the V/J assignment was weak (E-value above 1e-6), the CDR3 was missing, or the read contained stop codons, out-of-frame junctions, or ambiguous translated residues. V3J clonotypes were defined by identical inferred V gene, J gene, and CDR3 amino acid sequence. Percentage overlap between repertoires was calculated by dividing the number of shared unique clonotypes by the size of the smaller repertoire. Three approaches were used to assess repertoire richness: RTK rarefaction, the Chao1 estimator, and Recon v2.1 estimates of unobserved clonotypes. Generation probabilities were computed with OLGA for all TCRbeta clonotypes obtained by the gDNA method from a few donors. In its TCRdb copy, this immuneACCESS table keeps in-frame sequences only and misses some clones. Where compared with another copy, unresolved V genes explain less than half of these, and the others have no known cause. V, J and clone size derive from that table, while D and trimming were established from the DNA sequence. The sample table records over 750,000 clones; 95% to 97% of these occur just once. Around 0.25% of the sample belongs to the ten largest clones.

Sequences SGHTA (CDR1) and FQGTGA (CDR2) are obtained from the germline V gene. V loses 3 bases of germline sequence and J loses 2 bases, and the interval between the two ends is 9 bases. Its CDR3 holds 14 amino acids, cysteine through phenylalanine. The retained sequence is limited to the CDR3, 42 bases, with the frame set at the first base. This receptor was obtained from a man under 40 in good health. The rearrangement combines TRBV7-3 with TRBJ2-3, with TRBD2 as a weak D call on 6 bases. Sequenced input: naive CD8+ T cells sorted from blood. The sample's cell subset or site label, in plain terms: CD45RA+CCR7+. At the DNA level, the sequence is TGTGCCAGCAGCTTGGGAGGTTACACAGATACGCAGTATTTT. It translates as CASSLGGYTDTQYF.